This TCR beta chain was observed in a study of CD8 T cells in ankylosing spondylitis. Study-level findings and limits: Earlier work had already found some motif variants in reactive arthritis synovial fluid and blood. Among TCR beta sequences, a motif of several highly homologous variants appeared characteristic of ankylosing spondylitis blood.

This clonotype was detected a few times. Its antigen remains unidentified. Quantitative barcoded 5'-RACE was used to prepare TCR beta libraries. TCRdb re-called the 5' RACE reads through MiXCR, storing one row per CDR3 protein. The profile shows 190,000 or so distinct CDR3 sequences, 10% to 15% of them singletons. The V gene end was trimmed by 7 bases and the J gene end by 7 bases; junction bases not matched to a gene: 5. In germline, CDR1 is MNHEY, CDR2 SMNVEV (reference sequence). The CDR3 covers 13 residues. The chain employs TRBV27 and TRBJ2-1, with 9 positions matching TRBD2. The origin of this receptor is a male donor with ankylosing spondylitis or in good health (not recorded which). Material: blood, either unsorted or a sorted T cell fraction (not recorded which). The CDR3 region has the DNA TGTGCCAGCAAACTAGCGGGTGGTAATGAGCAGTTCTTC. Protein: CASKLAGGNEQFF.